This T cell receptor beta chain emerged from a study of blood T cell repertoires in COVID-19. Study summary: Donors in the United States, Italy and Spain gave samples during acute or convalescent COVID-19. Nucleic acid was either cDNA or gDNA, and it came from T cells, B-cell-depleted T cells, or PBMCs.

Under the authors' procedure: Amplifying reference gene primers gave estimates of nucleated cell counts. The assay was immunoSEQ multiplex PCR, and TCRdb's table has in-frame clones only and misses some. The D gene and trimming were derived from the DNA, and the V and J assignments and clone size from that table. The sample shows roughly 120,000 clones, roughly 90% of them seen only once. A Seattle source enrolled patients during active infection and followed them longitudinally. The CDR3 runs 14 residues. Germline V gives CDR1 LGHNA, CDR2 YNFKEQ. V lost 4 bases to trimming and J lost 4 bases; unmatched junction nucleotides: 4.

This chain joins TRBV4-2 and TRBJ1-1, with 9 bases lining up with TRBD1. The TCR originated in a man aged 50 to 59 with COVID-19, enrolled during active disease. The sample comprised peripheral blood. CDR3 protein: CASSPRTGVTEAFF. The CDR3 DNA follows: TGTGCCAGCAGCCCTAGGACAGGGGTCACTGAAGCTTTCTTT.